This T cell receptor (beta chain) stems from a study of long-term antiretroviral therapy in people with HIV. About the research overall: In the earliest collections, sampling predates the 2015 immediate-ART recommendation by about a decade.

Study findings and constraints: Diversity rose after ART but stayed below transplant donor controls. HIV repertoires had narrower CDR3 length ranges than controls.

A v3.0 immunoSEQ assay was performed at survey level. Produced via immunoSEQ multiplex PCR; TCRdb's table is partial and in-frame only. The repertoire holds fewer than 40,000 clones, about nine tenths seen once, with about 4% in the top ten. This clone has just one count. What it binds is unknown. Trimming removed 0 bases at V and 1 base at J, with 7 bases between. The germline gives CDR1 SGDLS, CDR2 YYNGEE. CDR3 length: 14 amino acids. Without exception, participants with HIV were treated in the United States. The rearrangement uses TRBV9 and TRBJ1-2; D is undetermined. The sequence was obtained from a woman in her forties or fifties with HIV. The sample consisted of unsorted PBMCs, taken 1.2 years after starting antiretroviral therapy. The CDR3 protein is CASSVVVGNYGYTF. For the CDR3, the DNA is TGTGCCAGCAGCGTAGTGGTCGGTAACTATGGCTACACCTTC.